The 15 T cell receptor beta chains in this list originate from one sample, sequenced in a study of shared clonotypes between healthy human individuals. Method: immunoSEQ multiplex PCR; TCRdb's copy keeps in-frame clones and lacks some. The sample has about 2 million clones, 90% to 95% seen once. The sample comprised naive CD4+ T cells sorted from blood. Subset denoted: CD45RA+ positively selected. Receptors originate from a man aged 18-30 years in good health.

The chain links TRBV7-9 to TRBJ2-5, with D possibly TRBD2 on 6 matching bases. This CDR3 comprises 14 residues. Germline CDR1 reads SEHNR; CDR2 reads FQNEAQ (reference sequence). V gave up 5 bases and J gave up 1 base, with 11 bases separating them. CDR3 protein: CASSVTSSQETQYF. The DNA of the CDR3 is TGTGCCAGCAGCGTCACTAGCAGCCAAGAGACCCAGTACTTC.

The CDR3 DNA reads TGTGCCAGCAGCCAAGACTATAGCACAGATACGCAGTATTTT. Its protein is CASSQDYSTDTQYF. The J gene is TRBJ2-3, the V gene TRBV13; weak D call: TRBD2 (5 bases). Germline V gene lookup returns CDR1 PRHDT and CDR2 FYEKMQ (reference sequence). The CDR3 is 14 residues long. V was cut by 5 bases and J by 0 bases, with 9 bases left in between.

This rearrangement joins TRBV2 to TRBJ2-7, with 9 bases lining up with TRBD2. Germline V gene lookup returns CDR1 SNHLY and CDR2 FYNNEI. V shed 0 bases, J shed 2 bases, and the junction held 8 bases outside the gene matches. The CDR3 spans 17 residues. The CDR3 sequence is CASSEALRAGGTYEQYF. Here the CDR3 DNA reads TGTGCCAGCAGTGAAGCGCTTCGAGCGGGAGGCACCTACGAGCAGTACTTC.

The chain recombines TRBV5-1 with TRBJ2-3; a possible D gene is TRBD2 (6 bases). Germline loops: CDR1 SGHRS, CDR2 YFSETQ. The CDR3 length is 13 residues. Trimming took 2 bases from V and 10 from J, leaving 14 bases between them. The CDR3 DNA reads TGCGCCAGCAGCTTATCGGGAGAAGGTCCGCAGTATTTT. Translated: CASSLSGEGPQYF.

V and J are TRBV9 and TRBJ2-7; D is unclear. This CDR3 spans 15 amino acids. Germline V gene data show CDR1 as SGDLS and CDR2 as YYNGEE. V lost 0 bases to trimming and J lost 3 bases, with 13 bases between them. In nucleotides, the CDR3 is TGTGCCAGCAGCGTAGCTGACGTCCCATTCTACGAGCAGTACTTC. Residues: CASSVADVPFYEQYF.

The chain recombines TRBV5-1 with TRBJ1-4; no definite D call. With 2 bases removed from V and 8 bases from J, the gap between germline ends came to 13 bases. The CDR3 has 14 amino acids. Germline V gives CDR1 SGHRS, CDR2 YFSETQ. Here the CDR3 reads CASSFGGLGEKLFF. CDR3 bases: TGCGCCAGCAGCTTCGGAGGGTTAGGCGAAAAACTGTTTTTT.

The rearrangement uses TRBV30 and TRBJ1-6, with 7 bases fitting TRBD1. Losses at the gene ends were 5 bases for V and 7 bases for J; bases not matched to a gene: 5. The germline V gene encodes CDR1 GTSNPN and CDR2 SVGIG (reference sequence). The CDR3 spans 13 residues. The CDR3: CAWSGTENSPLHF. Here the CDR3 DNA reads TGTGCCTGGTCCGGGACAGAGAATTCACCCCTCCACTTT. The full variable domain, completed using reference TRBV30 and TRBJ1-6, is SQTIHQWPATLVQPVGSPLSLECTVEGTSNPNLYWYRQAAGRGLQLLFYSVGIGQISSEVPQNLSASRPQDRQFILSSKKLLLSDSGFYLCAWSGTENSPLHFGNGTRLTVT.

V usage is TRBV7-8 and J usage is TRBJ1-1; no firm D call. Trimming cost V 1 base and J 7 bases, with 10 bases left between them. This CDR3 has 13 amino acids. Germline CDR1 is SGHVS and CDR2 is FQNEAQ. The CDR3 loop is CASSLGGQIEAFF. DNA for the CDR3: TGTGCCAGCAGCTTAGGCGGGCAGATTGAAGCTTTCTTT.

This clone occurred once. The chain uses TRBV7-2 and TRBJ1-5, with D possibly being TRBD1 (6 bases). V was cut by 5 bases and J by 15 bases, with 14 bases left in between. The CDR3 extends over 11 amino acids. From germline, CDR1 is SGHTA and CDR2 FQGNSA. This chain's CDR3 is CASSQTGPVHF. The CDR3 region has the DNA TGTGCCAGCAGCCAGACAGGCCCAGTGCATTTT.

As to this clone: Being one base from a much bigger clone, this may be a read error. V is TRBV10-3 and J is TRBJ2-7, with 8 nucleotides matching TRBD1. V shed 7 bases and J 3 bases; nucleotides not matched to a gene: 11. The CDR3 is 15 residues long. The V gene's germline CDR1 is ENHRY and CDR2 SYGVKD. The CDR3 coding sequence is TGTGCCATCAAAGGAGGGACAGGCCCTAACTACGAGCAGTACTTC. Translated: CAIKGGTGPNYEQYF.

The J gene is TRBJ1-5, the V gene TRBV6-6; 8 bases align to TRBD1. Germline V gene sequence: CDR1 MNHNY, CDR2 SVGAGI (reference sequence). This CDR3 has 12 residues. V was pared by 6 bases and J by 5 bases, with 0 bases of the junction left unmatched. CDR3 coding DNA: TGTGCCAGCAGACAGGGGGATCAGCCCCAGCATTTT. Its protein is CASRQGDQPQHF.

This chain uses TRBV5-4 with TRBJ2-2, with D unclear. Germline lookup yields CDR1 SGHNT and CDR2 YYREEE (reference sequence). The V end lost 5 bases, the J end lost 4 bases, and 24 bases lay between the germline ends. The length of the CDR3 is 18 residues. The CDR3 here is CASSRPIGSYDSTGELFF. DNA for the CDR3: TGTGCCAGCAGTCGGCCCATTGGGTCTTATGACTCCACCGGGGAGCTGTTTTTT.

J is TRBJ2-3 and V is TRBV5-1; a possible D gene is TRBD1 (5 bases). Trimming pared 4 bases from V and 2 bases from J, leaving 14 bases between. The CDR3 has 15 residues. CDR1 is SGHRS and CDR2 is YFSETQ in the germline V gene. CDR3 amino acids: CASSLQGLFTDTQYF. In DNA form, the CDR3 reads TGCGCCAGCAGCCTGCAGGGATTATTCACAGATACGCAGTATTTT.

This sequence joins TRBV4-1 and TRBJ2-3, with 9 bases aligning to TRBD2. V dropped 6 bases and J dropped 1; count of bases not matched to a gene: 8. Germline lookup yields CDR1 MGHRA and CDR2 YSYEKL. The CDR3 spans 16 residues. CDR3 nucleotides: TGCGCCAGCAGTATTGTAGCGGGGGCCCGCACAGATACGCAGTATTTT. Amino acids: CASSIVAGARTDTQYF.

A single count supports this clone. The chain is built from TRBV5-4 and TRBJ2-5; 9 bases match TRBD1. Germline V gene lookup returns CDR1 SGHNT and CDR2 YYREEE (reference sequence). V dropped 7 bases and J dropped 2; count of bases not matched to a gene: 15. This CDR3 is 17 amino acids long. In DNA form, the CDR3 reads TGTGCCAGCGGGGAACAGGGGGCTAGGAAGCAGCAAGAGACCCAGTACTTC. Translating it yields CASGEQGARKQQETQYF.